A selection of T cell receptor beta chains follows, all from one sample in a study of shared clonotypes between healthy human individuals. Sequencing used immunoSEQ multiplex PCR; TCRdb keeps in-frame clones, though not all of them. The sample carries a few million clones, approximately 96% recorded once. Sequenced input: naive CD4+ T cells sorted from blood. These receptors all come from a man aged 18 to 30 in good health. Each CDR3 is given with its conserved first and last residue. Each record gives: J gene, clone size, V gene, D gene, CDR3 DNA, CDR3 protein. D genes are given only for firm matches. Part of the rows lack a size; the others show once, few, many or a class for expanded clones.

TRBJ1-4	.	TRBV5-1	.	TGCGCCAGCAGGCGGGGGACCGCAGGGAGAAATGAAAAACTGTTTTTT	CASRRGTAGRNEKLFF
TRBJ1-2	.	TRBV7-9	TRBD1	TGTGCCAGCAGCTTAATTCGAGGTCAGGGGGTCGAGGGCTACACCTTC	CASSLIRGQGVEGYTF
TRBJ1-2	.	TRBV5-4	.	TGTGCCAGCAGTTACAACCCCCATAACTATGGCTACACCTTC	CASSYNPHNYGYTF
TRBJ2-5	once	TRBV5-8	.	TGTGCCAGCAGCTTGGGAAGGAAAGGGGCTGTCGGCCAAGAGACCCAGTACTTC	CASSLGRKGAVGQETQYF
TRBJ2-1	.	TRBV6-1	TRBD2	TGTGCCAGCAGTGAGGGGAGGGCGGCCAATGAGCAGTTCTTC	CASSEGRAANEQFF
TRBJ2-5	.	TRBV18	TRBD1	TGTGCCAGCTCACCCCCACGGACAGGGACGCTCGAGACCCAGTACTTC	CASSPPRTGTLETQYF
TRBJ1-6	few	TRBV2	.	TGTGCCAGCAGTGAAGCCCCCCGTTCACCCCTCCACTTT	CASSEAPRSPLHF
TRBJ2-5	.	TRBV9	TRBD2	TGTGCCAGCAGCCCAACTAGCGGGACAGAGACCCAGTACTTC	CASSPTSGTETQYF
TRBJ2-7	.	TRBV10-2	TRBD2	TGCGCCAGCAGGTTAGCGGGAGGGAGGAACGAGCAGTACTTC	CASRLAGGRNEQYF
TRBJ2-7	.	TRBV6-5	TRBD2	TGTGCCAGCAGTCTCGGGGGGGGTTCCTACGAGCAGTACTTC	CASSLGGGSYEQYF
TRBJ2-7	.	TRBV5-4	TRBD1	TGTGCCAGCAGCTTACAGGGGTCCTACGAGCAGTACTTC	CASSLQGSYEQYF
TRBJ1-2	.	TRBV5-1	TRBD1	TGCGCCAGCAGCTTCGGACAGGGATCCAATGGCTACACCTTC	CASSFGQGSNGYTF
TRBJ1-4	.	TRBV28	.	TGTGCCAGCAGTCCTCGTCGGTGGGCCCGACGAGAAAAACTGTTTTTT	CASSPRRWARREKLFF
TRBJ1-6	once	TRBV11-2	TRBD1	TGTGCCAGCAGCAAAGGGGGCATGGATAATTCACCCCTCCACTTT	CASSKGGMDNSPLHF
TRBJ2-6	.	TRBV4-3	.	TGCGCCAGCAGCCAGATAGGTCACGAACGGGCCAACGTCCTGACTTTC	CASSQIGHERANVLTF
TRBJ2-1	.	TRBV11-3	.	TGTGCCAGCAGTCAGGACGGGAGCTCCTACAATGAGCAGTTCTTC	CASSQDGSSYNEQFF
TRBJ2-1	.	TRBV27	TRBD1	TGTGCCAGCAGTACAGGGGGCGGTGAGCAGTTCTTC	CASSTGGGEQFF
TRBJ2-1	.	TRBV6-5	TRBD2	TGTGCCAGCAGTTCGACTAGCGGGAGGCTCAATGAGCAGTTCTTC	CASSSTSGRLNEQFF
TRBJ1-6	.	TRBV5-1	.	TGCGCCAGCAGTAACCTCCTGGGGGATAATTCACCCCTCCACTTT	CASSNLLGDNSPLHF
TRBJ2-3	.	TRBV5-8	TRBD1	TGTGCCAGCAGCAGCGACAGGGGGGATACGCAGTATTTT	CASSSDRGDTQYF
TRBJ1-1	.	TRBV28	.	TGTGCCAGCAGTTTACTTTACACTGAAGCTTTCTTT	CASSLLYTEAFF
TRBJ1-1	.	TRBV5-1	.	TGCGCCAGCAGCCTCGGGGGAGCGAACACTGAAGCTTTCTTT	CASSLGGANTEAFF
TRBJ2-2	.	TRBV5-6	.	TGTGCCAGCAGCACCAAGGACAGCGGGGAGCTGTTTTTT	CASSTKDSGELFF
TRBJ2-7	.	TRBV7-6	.	TGTGCCAGCAGGCCAGAGGCCTGGTCCTCCTACGAGCAGTACTTC	CASRPEAWSSYEQYF
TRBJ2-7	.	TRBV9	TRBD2	TGTGCCAGCAGCGTAGAGTCTAGCGGGGGACAAATATCCTACGAGCAGTACTTC	CASSVESSGGQISYEQYF
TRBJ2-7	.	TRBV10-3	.	TGTGCCACTCAGTCCCCTTCCTACGAGCAGTACTTC	CATQSPSYEQYF
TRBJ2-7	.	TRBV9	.	TGTGCCAGCAGCGTAGACCCAGGGACCTACGAGCAGTACTTC	CASSVDPGTYEQYF